This section outlines one T cell receptor beta chain sequence together with its context. Its specificity is unknown. Measured with immunoSEQ multiplex PCR; TCRdb has only the in-frame clones, and not every one. Among about 72,000 clones listed, 89% were seen once. This record belongs to a study of T cell responses to AZD1222 COVID-19 vaccine. Whole-study findings and limits: Donors skewed white British and female; clonal diversity was possibly underestimated. Only six or seven AZD1222 recipients tested seropositive at baseline. Unmutated regions of variants are reportedly targeted by nearly half of spike-specific TCRs.

J lost 3 bases, V lost 5 bases, and 7 bases had no gene match. The CDR3 is made up of 14 amino acids. Germline CDR1 SEHNR, CDR2 FQNEAQ (reference sequence). The sequenced sample was peripheral blood, obtained 28 days after the second AZD1222 dose. This clonotype was sampled from an adult who received the AZD1222 COVID-19 vaccine. V and J are TRBV7-9 and TRBJ2-7; 7 nucleotides line up with TRBD1. The CDR3 is CASSLRWDSYEQYF. Here the CDR3 DNA reads TGTGCCAGCAGCCTCAGGTGGGACAGCTACGAGCAGTACTTC.